The clone carrying this T cell receptor beta chain was recorded a few times. The antigen remains unidentified. As every portion of the isolated RNA was reverse transcribed, the sequencing read expressed TCRB transcripts. Some clones are missing from TCRdb's copy, which holds only in-frame ones; the method was immunoSEQ multiplex PCR. This table holds 860,000 or so clones, about a sixth found once. The data stem from a study of beta chain features in type 1 diabetes. Study conclusions and caveats: Type 1 diabetes patients had fewer VDJ junction insertions and more deletions.

Germline V gene sequence: CDR1 SGHDN, CDR2 FVKESK. Trimming took 3 bases from V and 4 from J; bases not matched to a gene: 4. The CDR3 extends over 15 amino acids. The sequenced material came from naive CD4+ T cells from blood. This sequence was found in a woman under 30 in good health. The chain has TRBV14 and TRBJ2-2; 8 bases are a match to TRBD2. The CDR3 here is CASSQTGGATGELFF. The CDR3, as DNA: TGTGCCAGCAGCCAGACGGGAGGGGCCACCGGGGAGCTGTTTTTT.